The 26 T cell receptor beta chains presented below share a single source sample, sequenced in a study of shared clonotypes between healthy human individuals. Terminally differentiated effector memory CD45RA+ cells were excluded from the naive CD8 cells, which were CD45RO-negative and positively selected for CCR7. TCRdb's table, derived via immunoSEQ multiplex PCR, lists solely in-frame clones and lacks some. The repertoire consists of around 2,000,000 clones, with about 93% occurring once and the leading ten covering roughly 1.7%. The sequencing sample was made of naive CD8+ T cells from PBMCs. These TCRs come from a young man in good health. Some clones in this sample may be carry-over from other donors' samples.

The count of this clone is one. The chain employs TRBV11-3 and TRBJ2-7; possible D gene TRBD1, 6 bases. This CDR3 is 16 amino acids long. Trimming left V 5 bases short and J 2 bases short, with 19 bases between. Germline assignment: CDR1 SGHNT and CDR2 YENEEA. In DNA form, the CDR3 reads TGTGCCAGCAGCCCGACCCCCCCCAGGGGACCCTACGAGCAGTACTTC. Its translation: CASSPTPPRGPYEQYF.

This chain uses TRBV7-9 with TRBJ2-3; D is possibly TRBD1 (5 bases). CDR1 and CDR2 from the germline V gene are SEHNR and FQNEAQ (reference sequence). With 5 bases removed from V and 0 bases from J, the gap between germline ends came to 18 bases. This CDR3 region has 17 residues. The CDR3 DNA reads TGTGCCAGCAGCACTGGAAACCTACAGGTTAGCACAGATACGCAGTATTTT. Amino acids: CASSTGNLQVSTDTQYF.

This clone was seen only once. The chain couples TRBV9 to TRBJ1-3; the D is unclear. V lost 0 bases, J lost 1 base, and 11 bases lay in between. The germline V gene has CDR1 SGDLS and CDR2 YYNGEE. This CDR3 is 16 amino acids long. The CDR3 here is CASSVGDFGSGNTIYF. The CDR3 DNA sequence: TGTGCCAGCAGCGTAGGTGACTTCGGATCTGGAAACACCATATATTTT.

The chain couples TRBV7-9 to TRBJ2-7; 9 bases line up with TRBD1. Germline V lookup: CDR1 SEHNR, CDR2 FQNEAQ (reference sequence). The ends lost 1 base at V and 4 bases at J; junction bases unmatched: 5. The CDR3 is made up of 15 amino acids. In DNA, the CDR3 is TGTGCCAGCAGCTTAGTGGGGACAGGGCCTTACGAGCAGTACTTC. It encodes CASSLVGTGPYEQYF.

V usage is TRBV15 and J usage is TRBJ2-7, with 9 bases matching TRBD1. The CDR3 loop spans 14 amino acids. Germline-derived CDR1 and CDR2 are LNHNV and YYDKDF (reference sequence). J was trimmed by 2 bases and V by 3 bases; bases with no gene match: 2. The CDR3 DNA sequence: TGTGCCACCAGCAGTCACAGGGGGCCCTACGAGCAGTACTTC. This translates into CATSSHRGPYEQYF.

V is TRBV7-8 and J is TRBJ2-7; D call uncertain. Looked up from germline, CDR1 is SGHVS and CDR2 is FQNEAQ. The CDR3 contains 15 residues. V was pared by 5 bases and J by 6 bases, with 20 bases between. The CDR3 DNA reads TGTGCCAGCAGCCCCACCACCGGGCCAAACGGCGAGCAGTACTTC. The encoded protein is CASSPTTGPNGEQYF. Full variable domain (missing parts from reference TRBV7-8 and TRBJ2-7): GAGVSQSPRYKVAKRGQDVALRCDPISGHVSLFWYQQALGQGPEFLTYFQNEAQLDKSGLPSDRFFAERPEGSVSTLKIQRTQQEDSAVYLCASSPTTGPNGEQYFGPGTRLTVT.

The V call is TRBV6-5, the J call TRBJ2-1; 7 bases are shared with TRBD1. Germline values: CDR1 MNHEY, CDR2 SVGAGI. CDR3 size: 12 residues. Germline trimming cut 8 bases from V and 5 bases from J; bases unmatched to any gene: 3. The CDR3 region is CASQGVHNEQFF. The CDR3 DNA reads TGTGCCAGCCAGGGGGTCCACAATGAGCAGTTCTTC.

The V call is TRBV7-9, the J call TRBJ1-2; 12 bases are a match to TRBD1. V lost 1 base, J lost 6 bases, and 9 bases stayed unmatched. CDR1 is SEHNR and CDR2 is FQNEAQ in the germline V gene (reference sequence). This CDR3 contains 17 residues. The CDR3 region is CASSLGVWGTGGHGYTF. The CDR3 coding sequence is TGTGCCAGCAGCTTAGGTGTCTGGGGGACAGGGGGCCATGGCTACACCTTC.

The CDR3 DNA reads as TGTGCCAGCAGGAACAATGGACAGGGGATGAACACTGAAGCTTTCTTT. This codes for CASRNNGQGMNTEAFF. J is TRBJ1-1 and V is TRBV2; TRBD1 agrees at 9 bases. V dropped 6 bases and J dropped 0; count of bases not matched to a gene: 8. Germline-derived CDR1 and CDR2 are SNHLY and FYNNEI. CDR3 size: 16 residues.

The chain couples TRBV6-6 to TRBJ2-5; 7 positions match TRBD2. The CDR3 runs 14 residues. Unmatched junction bases numbered 7, after V lost 6 bases and J lost 3 bases. Germline V gene data show CDR1 as MNHNY and CDR2 as SVGAGI (reference sequence). The CDR3 here is CASSKAGTEETQYF. The CDR3, as DNA: TGTGCCAGCAGCAAAGCGGGGACCGAAGAGACCCAGTACTTC.

V usage is TRBV9 and J usage is TRBJ1-2; weak D call: TRBD1 (5 bases). V was pared by 4 bases and J by 2 bases, with 15 bases between. From germline, CDR1 is SGDLS and CDR2 YYNGEE. This CDR3 region has 15 residues. This CDR3 is CASSPSGGMNYGYTF. The CDR3 DNA reads TGTGCCAGCAGCCCCAGTGGGGGGATGAACTATGGCTACACCTTC.

This sequence joins TRBV29-1 and TRBJ2-2; 8 bases line up with TRBD2. CDR3 length: 12 residues. V dropped 5 bases and J dropped 7; count of bases not matched to a gene: 3. Germline lookup yields CDR1 SQVTM and CDR2 ANQGSEA. The CDR3 nucleotides are TGCAGCGTTCGGGGGGGCAGCGGGGAGCTGTTTTTT. As protein: CSVRGGSGELFF.

V usage is TRBV7-6 and J usage is TRBJ1-1; tentatively, D is TRBD1 (6 bases). Germline CDR1 and CDR2: SGHVS and FNYEAQ. The CDR3 loop spans 14 amino acids. The V and J ends lost 7 bases and 8 bases respectively, with 20 bases between them. DNA of the CDR3: TGTGCCAGCACCCTTAAGGGGGGGGCGAGAGAAGCTTTCTTT. Amino acid sequence: CASTLKGGAREAFF.

The chain uses TRBV29-1 and TRBJ2-2; a possible D gene is TRBD2 (5 bases). CDR3 length equals 11 residues. Germline V gene sequence: CDR1 SQVTM, CDR2 ANQGSEA. V was shortened by 8 bases and J by 7 bases, with 11 bases between the two germline ends. CDR3 DNA: TGCAGCCCGCGGGTTAACGGGGAGCTGTTTTTT. It codes for CSPRVNGELFF.

The V and J genes are TRBV9 and TRBJ2-3; D may be TRBD1 or TRBD2 (5 bases each). The germline CDR1 and CDR2 sequences are SGDLS and YYNGEE. The CDR3 covers 17 residues. Deletions cut 5 bases from V and 4 bases from J, with 23 bases between. The CDR3 here is CASSNPRSRGRADTQYF. The CDR3 nucleotides read TGTGCCAGCAGTAACCCCCGCTCCCGGGGACGCGCAGATACGCAGTATTTT. Together with reference TRBV9 and TRBJ2-3, the CDR3 gives the full variable domain: DSGVTQTPKHLITATGQRVTLRCSPRSGDLSVYWYQQSLDQGLQFLIQYYNGEERAKGNILERFSAQQFPDLHSELNLSSLELGDSALYFCASSNPRSRGRADTQYFGPGTRLTVL.

The V gene is TRBV5-1, the J gene TRBJ2-1; no firm D call. Germline CDR1 SGHRS, CDR2 YFSETQ. Between the trimmed V and J ends, which lost 6 bases and 0 bases, there was a span of 13 bases. The length of the CDR3 is 15 residues. The CDR3 coding sequence is TGCGCCAGCACGGAGCTCCCGAGCTCCTACAATGAGCAGTTCTTC. It yields the protein CASTELPSSYNEQFF.

This chain joins TRBV5-6 and TRBJ2-3; D gene ambiguous. This CDR3 contains 17 residues. CDR1 and CDR2 from the germline V gene are SGHDT and YYEEEE. V was clipped by 0 bases and J by 0 bases, with 14 bases between them. CDR3 DNA: TGTGCCAGCAGCTTGGAGACGCGAACCACTAGCACAGATACGCAGTATTTT. Its translation: CASSLETRTTSTDTQYF.

This sequence joins TRBV29-1 and TRBJ1-2; D remains ambiguous. Germline V gives CDR1 SQVTM, CDR2 ANQGSEA. V lost 5 bases and J 8 bases, leaving 18 bases between the germline ends. CDR3 length: 13 residues. CDR3 region: CSVKTLRRGGYTF. The CDR3 DNA reads TGCAGCGTTAAGACGTTGCGGCGGGGAGGCTACACCTTC.

The CDR3 DNA reads as TGTGCCAGCAGTTTAATTTCGGGGGCGGGTGGCTACACCTTC. This gives the protein CASSLISGAGGYTF. The chain couples TRBV27 to TRBJ1-2; the D gene is possibly TRBD1 (6 bases). This CDR3 is built from 14 residues. Germline V gene data show CDR1 as MNHEY and CDR2 as SMNVEV (reference sequence). Trimming cost V 2 bases and J 7 bases, with 14 bases left between them.

V and J are TRBV11-2 and TRBJ2-7; 7 nucleotides match TRBD2. The CDR3 runs to 18 residues. V lost 1 base, J lost 0 bases, and 12 bases stayed unmatched. CDR1 and CDR2 from the germline V gene are SGHAT and FQNNGV. The CDR3 nucleotides are TGTGCCAGCAGCTTAGGACCTCGGGGGGTAGGCAGCTCCTACGAGCAGTACTTC. This gives the protein CASSLGPRGVGSSYEQYF.

The chain links TRBV4-3 to TRBJ2-7; D call uncertain. The V end was cut by 2 bases, the J end by 2 bases, with 13 bases between. Germline V lookup: CDR1 LGHNA, CDR2 YSLEER. The CDR3 extends over 15 amino acids. The CDR3 coding sequence is TGCGCCAGCAGCCAAAGGGCAGCGCTTACCTACGAGCAGTACTTC. Its protein is CASSQRAALTYEQYF.

This clone was counted a single time. The sample carries other DNA sequences with the same CDR3. CDR3 sequence: CSVSGVTEAFF. The CDR3 region has the DNA TGCAGCGTTAGCGGGGTTACTGAAGCTTTCTTT. The chain combines TRBV29-1 with TRBJ1-1; D is unclear. This CDR3 is 11 amino acids long. Between the trimmed V and J ends, which lost 5 bases and 5 bases, there was a span of 9 bases. Germline-derived CDR1 and CDR2 are SQVTM and ANQGSEA. The variable domain in full, with the rest retrieved from reference TRBV29-1 and TRBJ1-1, is SAVISQKPSRDICQRGTSLTIQCQVDSQVTMMFWYRQQPGQSLTLIATANQGSEATYESGFVIDKFPISRPNLTFSTLTVSNMSPEDSSIYLCSVSGVTEAFFGQGTRLTVV.

The genes are TRBV5-6 and TRBJ1-4; 8 positions match TRBD1. The trim removed 1 base at V and 7 bases at J, leaving 12 bases unmatched. The germline V gene has CDR1 SGHDT and CDR2 YYEEEE. There are 17 residues in the CDR3. Here the CDR3 DNA reads TGTGCCAGCAGCTTGATTGACAGGGGTCGACGTTTTGAAAAACTGTTTTTT. Translation: CASSLIDRGRRFEKLFF.

This rearrangement joins TRBV28 to TRBJ2-2; 9 nucleotides match TRBD1. The CDR3 consists of 14 residues. V gave up 6 bases and J gave up 2 bases; unmatched junction bases: 1. The germline CDR1 and CDR2 sequences are MDHEN and SYDVKM. The CDR3 spells CASRGQGNTGELFF. The CDR3 nucleotides read TGTGCCAGCAGGGGACAGGGCAACACCGGGGAGCTGTTTTTT.

V is TRBV7-9 and J is TRBJ1-1, with D hard to call. CDR1 and CDR2 (germline): SEHNR, FQNEAQ (reference sequence). The CDR3 consists of 14 residues. Deletions cut 5 bases from V and 0 bases from J, with 10 bases between. The CDR3 sequence: CASSPIPLNTEAFF. The CDR3 DNA follows: TGTGCCAGCAGCCCCATCCCATTGAACACTGAAGCTTTCTTT. Combining the CDR3 with reference TRBV7-9 and TRBJ1-1 gives the whole variable domain DTGVSQNPRHKITKRGQNVTFRCDPISEHNRLYWYRQTLGQGPEFLTYFQNEAQLEKSRLLSDRFSAERPKGSFSTLEIQRTEQGDSAMYLCASSPIPLNTEAFFGQGTRLTVV.

The chain recombines TRBV5-1 with TRBJ2-7; 9 nucleotides match TRBD1. The junction had 6 bases not matched to a gene; V was cut back by 4 bases and J by 4 bases. The CDR3 has 14 residues. Germline V gives CDR1 SGHRS, CDR2 YFSETQ. CDR3 residues: CASSPRDRAYEQYF. CDR3 in DNA: TGCGCCAGCAGCCCCCGGGACAGGGCTTACGAGCAGTACTTC.